A single sample gave rise to the 11 T cell receptor beta chains below, sequenced in a study of blood T cell repertoires in COVID-19. Sequenced by immunoSEQ multiplex PCR; TCRdb stores in-frame clones only, minus some. The sample records some 180,000 clones, less than 90% being singletons. The sample taken for sequencing was PBMCs or T cells enriched from blood (not recorded which). Receptor source: a woman in her 30s who had been exposed to COVID-19.

The gene calls are TRBV4-1 and TRBJ2-1; D is unresolved. The germline V gene has CDR1 MGHRA and CDR2 YSYEKL. Trimming removed 0 bases at V and 4 bases at J, with 7 bases between. CDR3 length equals 14 residues. The CDR3 DNA reads TGCGCCAGCAGCCAAGAACCTGAGTACAATGAGCAGTTCTTC. Translation gives CASSQEPEYNEQFF.

This clone came up a few times. The rearrangement uses TRBV11-2 and TRBJ2-4; 8 bases align to TRBD1. The V segment lost 5 bases and the J segment 0 bases; nucleotides outside the gene matches: 9. This CDR3 region has 17 residues. Germline V gene sequence: CDR1 SGHAT, CDR2 FQNNGV. The CDR3 nucleotides read TGTGCCAGCAGCCAAATCGACAGGGGTCTAGCCAAAAACATTCAGTACTTC. Protein: CASSQIDRGLAKNIQYF.

The V call is TRBV18, the J call TRBJ1-3, with TRBD1 identical over 7 bases. The J segment lost 11 bases and the V segment lost 3 bases, leaving 7 bases of the junction unmatched. CDR3 length: 13 amino acids. Germline V gives CDR1 KGHSH, CDR2 LQKENI. The CDR3 reads CASSPATGSPIYF. The CDR3, as DNA: TGTGCCAGCTCACCCGCGACAGGGTCACCCATATATTTT.

This chain connects TRBV4-1 to TRBJ2-5; 8 bases match TRBD2. Trimming at V came to 3 bases and at J to 4 bases, leaving 7 bases not matched to a gene. Germline V lookup: CDR1 MGHRA, CDR2 YSYEKL. The CDR3 spans 15 residues. The CDR3 coding sequence is TGCGCCAGCAGCCAGGGGGTAGCGGGGACAGAGACCCAGTACTTC. Amino acid sequence: CASSQGVAGTETQYF.

V is TRBV7-2 and J is TRBJ1-2; possible D gene TRBD1, 6 bases. Trimming shortened V by 3 bases and J by 6 bases, and 26 bases separated the two germline ends. The CDR3 runs 18 residues. Germline CDR1 SGHTA, CDR2 FQGNSA. The CDR3 loop is CASSLAPIQKGGGNGYTF. CDR3 bases: TGTGCCAGCAGCTTGGCCCCCATCCAAAAGGGGGGAGGGAATGGCTACACCTTC.

The chain joins TRBV3-1 (or the pseudogene TRBV3-2) to TRBJ1-1, with a weak D call TRBD1 (6 bases). Germline-derived CDR1 and CDR2 are LGHDT and YNNKEL (reference sequence). The CDR3 contains 15 residues. Trimming removed 4 bases from V and 1 base from J, with 13 bases in between. The CDR3 DNA is TGTGCCAGCAGCCGATCCGGACAGCCGAACACTGAAGCTTTCTTT. It encodes CASSRSGQPNTEAFF.

V is TRBV9 and J is TRBJ2-5; D possibly corresponds to TRBD2 (6 bases). Trimming removed 3 bases at V and 1 base at J, with 19 bases between. This CDR3 is built from 17 residues. CDR1 is SGDLS, CDR2 YYNGEE, per germline. The CDR3 spells CASSGGGWGDFQETQYF. The CDR3 DNA sequence: TGTGCCAGCAGCGGAGGAGGTTGGGGGGACTTCCAAGAGACCCAGTACTTC.

The count of this clone is one. The chain recombines TRBV15 with TRBJ1-1; tentative D call: TRBD1 (6 bases). The CDR3 covers 14 residues. Germline V gives CDR1 LNHNV, CDR2 YYDKDF (reference sequence). Between the trimmed V and J ends, which lost 2 bases and 5 bases, there was a span of 12 bases. The CDR3 nucleotides are TGTGCCACCAGCAGAATTCAGGGGAAGACTGAAGCTTTCTTT. The encoded protein is CATSRIQGKTEAFF.

This clone was seen once. The V and J genes are TRBV10-3 and TRBJ1-2; D is unresolved. CDR1 and CDR2 from the germline V gene are ENHRY and SYGVKD. The CDR3 is made up of 11 amino acids. V was cut by 11 bases and J by 6 bases, with 13 bases left in between. The CDR3 reads CAAAGEHGYTF. CDR3 coding DNA: TGTGCCGCTGCGGGAGAGCATGGCTACACCTTC.

CDR3 nucleotide sequence: TGTGCCAGCAGTCAACGGAGGGCAACTAATGAAAAACTGTTTTTT. Its protein product is CASSQRRATNEKLFF. The chain employs TRBV28 and TRBJ1-4; D is ambiguous. Trimming stripped 5 bases from V and 0 bases from J, with 10 bases between. The germline gives CDR1 MDHEN, CDR2 SYDVKM. The CDR3 length is 15 residues.

This clone came up a few times. The V and J genes are TRBV7-3 and TRBJ2-1, with 7 bases fitting TRBD2. CDR3 length equals 14 residues. Per the germline V gene, CDR1 is SGHTA and CDR2 is FQGTGA. The V segment lost 5 bases and the J segment 5 bases; nucleotides outside the gene matches: 6. The CDR3 protein is CASSPLGRDNEQFF. CDR3 nucleotides: TGTGCCAGCAGCCCCCTTGGGAGGGACAATGAGCAGTTCTTC.